A single sample is the source of the 29 T cell receptor beta chains below, sequenced in a study of graft-versus-host responses after intestinal transplantation. Sequencing used immunoSEQ multiplex PCR; TCRdb keeps in-frame clones, though not all of them. The table records about 15,000 clones, around 94% of them present only once. The source was PBMCs, collected 9 days after transplant. These receptors came from a human patient who received an intestinal transplant, so some T cells may come from the graft donor.

V usage is TRBV18 and J usage is TRBJ1-1; no firm D call. The V end was cut by 3 bases, the J end by 3 bases, with 8 bases between. The CDR3 covers 13 residues. Per germline, CDR1 KGHSH and CDR2 LQKENI. CDR3 DNA sequence: TGTGCCAGCTCACCGGGCCAGTACACTGAAGCTTTCTTT. The encoded protein is CASSPGQYTEAFF.

The V call is TRBV11-2, the J call TRBJ1-1; a possible D gene is TRBD1 (6 bases). The CDR3 loop spans 13 amino acids. CDR1 and CDR2 from the germline V gene are SGHAT and FQNNGV. V was cut by 5 bases and J by 10 bases, with 17 bases left in between. CDR3 in amino acids: CASSPGAFGLAFF. In nucleotides, the CDR3 is TGTGCCAGCAGCCCGGGGGCGTTCGGGTTAGCTTTCTTT.

The V gene is TRBV27, the J gene TRBJ2-5; 13 bases line up with TRBD2. V was pared by 4 bases and J by 2 bases, with 4 bases of the junction left unmatched. The CDR3 runs to 16 residues. CDR1 and CDR2 (germline): MNHEY, SMNVEV (reference sequence). The CDR3 DNA is TGTGCCAGCAGTTATGGGACTAGCGGGATTCAAGAGACCCAGTACTTC. Its translation: CASSYGTSGIQETQYF.

Points on this clone: Relative to the germline gene, one junction end is altered; a read error may explain this. The chain recombines TRBV7-7 with TRBJ2-7; 12 nucleotides align to TRBD2. CDR1 is SSHAT, CDR2 FNYEAQ, per germline (reference sequence). The CDR3 runs to 14 residues. The CDR3 protein is CASSLGLAGTEQYF. The CDR3 nucleotides read TGTGCTAGCAGCTTAGGACTAGCGGGAACCGAGCAGTACTTC.

The V call is TRBV6-1, the J call TRBJ1-1; 7 positions agree with TRBD1. The CDR3 loop spans 12 amino acids. With V trimmed by 6 bases and J by 8 bases, 6 bases remained unmatched. Germline V gene data show CDR1 as MNHNS and CDR2 as SASEGT. Written as DNA, the CDR3 is TGTGCCAGCAGAAAGGGGACAGAGGAAGCTTTCTTT. Residues: CASRKGTEEAFF.

J is TRBJ2-5 and V is TRBV30; maybe TRBD2 (5 bases). CDR1 is GTSNPN, CDR2 SVGIG, per germline (reference sequence). V was clipped by 2 bases and J by 2 bases, with 12 bases between them. CDR3 length equals 14 residues. CDR3 DNA sequence: TGTGCCTGGAGTAGGACTGGATTTCAAGAGACCCAGTACTTC. Its translation is CAWSRTGFQETQYF.

V usage is TRBV19 and J usage is TRBJ2-2; 11 bases match TRBD1. CDR3 length equals 14 residues. With V trimmed by 8 bases and J by 7 bases, 6 bases remained unmatched. The germline V gene has CDR1 LNHDA and CDR2 SQIVND (reference sequence). DNA for the CDR3: TGTGCCAGTTTAGGGACAGGGGGAAGCGGGGAGCTGTTTTTT. Protein sequence: CASLGTGGSGELFF.

To note about this clone: Compared with germline, one end of the junction differs, possibly owing to a read error. The CDR3 nucleotides are TGTGCCAGCAGCCCGCTCCGGGATCCCTACGATGAGCAGTTCTTC. It yields the protein CASSPLRDPYDEQFF. The gene calls are TRBV13 and TRBJ2-1; a possible D gene is TRBD2 (5 bases). Germline V gene sequence: CDR1 PRHDT, CDR2 FYEKMQ (reference sequence). The CDR3 is made up of 15 amino acids.

The chain employs TRBV27 and TRBJ1-5; D gene unclear. The V gene's germline CDR1 is MNHEY and CDR2 SMNVEV (reference sequence). Trimming took off 6 bases at V and 7 bases at J, with 13 bases between the two ends. The CDR3 totals 13 residues. DNA for the CDR3: TGTGCCAGCAGCCTCCAGGCCGGACAGCCCCAGCATTTT. It yields the protein CASSLQAGQPQHF.

The genes are TRBV7-2 and TRBJ2-5, with 8 nucleotides matching TRBD2. Looked up from germline, CDR1 is SGHTA and CDR2 is FQGNSA. J was trimmed by 0 bases and V by 7 bases; bases with no gene match: 13. CDR3 length: 17 amino acids. CDR3 residues: CASTRAQASGYQETQYF. In DNA, the CDR3 is TGTGCCAGCACCCGGGCCCAGGCTAGCGGGTACCAAGAGACCCAGTACTTC.

The chain couples TRBV10-2 to TRBJ2-1, with TRBD2 matching 11 bases. In germline, CDR1 is WSHSY, CDR2 SAAADI. CDR3 length: 16 residues. Trimming at V came to 0 bases and at J to 5 bases, leaving 3 bases not matched to a gene. Here the CDR3 reads CASSESLLAGDNEQFF. CDR3 DNA: TGCGCCAGCAGTGAGTCACTACTAGCGGGGGACAATGAGCAGTTCTTC.

The chain carries TRBV9 and TRBJ2-5, with 11 bases aligning to TRBD2. The germline V gene has CDR1 SGDLS and CDR2 YYNGEE. The CDR3 has 15 amino acids. V lost 4 bases and J lost 1; bases outside the gene matches: 3. In DNA, the CDR3 is TGTGCCAGCAGCAGAGGGACTAGCGGCCAAGAGACCCAGTACTTC. Translation gives CASSRGTSGQETQYF.

The chain joins TRBV30 to TRBJ1-2; weak D call: TRBD1 (5 bases). V lost 3 bases to trimming and J lost 8 bases, with 13 bases between them. Germline assignment: CDR1 GTSNPN and CDR2 SVGIG (reference sequence). The CDR3 is 12 residues long. CDR3 bases: TGTGCCTGGAGCTCCCCAGGGAGCGGCTACACCTTC. As protein: CAWSSPGSGYTF.

This sequence joins TRBV28 and TRBJ2-5; possibly TRBD1 or TRBD2 for D (6 bases each). Germline V gene lookup returns CDR1 MDHEN and CDR2 SYDVKM. Between the trimmed V and J ends, which lost 4 bases and 4 bases, there was a span of 19 bases. The CDR3 spans 16 residues. As DNA, the CDR3 is TGTGCCAGCAGTTATGGGGGGCTAGGCGGCGGAGAGACCCAGTACTTC. It encodes CASSYGGLGGGETQYF.

The gene calls are TRBV5-4 and TRBJ2-5; TRBD1 is a possible D gene (6 bases). V lost 1 base and J lost 5, with 12 bases in between. CDR3 length: 14 residues. CDR1 and CDR2 (germline): SGHNT, YYREEE (reference sequence). CDR3 nucleotides: TGTGCCAGCAGCTTGCTGGGGGCCCTCGAGACCCAGTACTTC. Translation: CASSLLGALETQYF.

The rearrangement uses TRBV30 and TRBJ1-2; D unclear. The germline CDR1 and CDR2 sequences are GTSNPN and SVGIG (reference sequence). The CDR3 is made up of 12 amino acids. The V end was cut by 4 bases, the J end by 8 bases, with 14 bases between. The CDR3 loop is CAWISALGGYTF. CDR3 bases: TGTGCCTGGATTTCGGCCCTTGGCGGCTACACCTTC.

In DNA, the CDR3 is TGTGCCAGCAGCTTACCGCGGGAGGGCATACGTCGCTACGAGCAGTACTTC. It yields the protein CASSLPREGIRRYEQYF. V gene TRBV11-2 combines with J gene TRBJ2-7, with TRBD2 identical over 9 bases. This CDR3 is 17 amino acids long. The germline V gene has CDR1 SGHAT and CDR2 FQNNGV. V shed 2 bases and J 3 bases; nucleotides not matched to a gene: 11. The whole variable domain, remainder taken from reference TRBV11-2 and TRBJ2-7, is EAGVAQSPRYKIIEKRQSVAFWCNPISGHATLYWYQQILGQGPKLLIQFQNNGVVDDSQLPKDRFSAERLKGVDSTLKIQPAKLEDSAVYLCASSLPREGIRRYEQYFGPGTRLTVT.

The chain combines TRBV9 with TRBJ2-1; unclear D gene. Germline V lookup: CDR1 SGDLS, CDR2 YYNGEE. The CDR3 has 12 residues. Between the trimmed V and J ends, which lost 3 bases and 8 bases, there was a span of 9 bases. CDR3 amino acids: CASSGTWDEQFF. In DNA, the CDR3 is TGTGCCAGCAGCGGAACGTGGGATGAGCAGTTCTTC.

The chain links TRBV7-9 to TRBJ1-2; no definite D call. The germline gives CDR1 SEHNR, CDR2 FQNEAQ (reference sequence). The CDR3 loop spans 14 amino acids. With 4 bases removed from V and 3 bases from J, the gap between germline ends came to 12 bases. The CDR3 region is CASSSRAGDYGYTF. The CDR3 DNA reads TGTGCCAGCAGCTCCCGGGCGGGCGACTATGGCTACACCTTC.

The chain joins TRBV15 to TRBJ1-2; D is uncertain. Germline V gene lookup returns CDR1 LNHNV and CDR2 YYDKDF (reference sequence). Trimming took off 0 bases at V and 7 bases at J, with 9 bases between the two ends. The CDR3 runs to 13 residues. This CDR3 reads CATSRDRGSGYTF. The DNA of the CDR3 is TGTGCCACCAGCAGAGACCGGGGAAGTGGCTACACCTTC.

The V and J genes are TRBV7-8 and TRBJ2-7; D ambiguous. Germline V CDR1 and CDR2: SGHVS, FQNEAQ. The V end was cut by 5 bases, the J end by 6 bases, with 8 bases between. This CDR3 has 11 amino acids. CDR3 nucleotides: TGTGCCAGCAGCCATCAGACCGAGCAGTACTTC. Its translation is CASSHQTEQYF.

V and J are TRBV5-8 and TRBJ1-1, with D perhaps matching TRBD1 (6 bases). The CDR3 length is 12 residues. Germline values: CDR1 SGHTS, CDR2 YDEGEE. V was pared by 1 base and J by 7 bases, with 8 bases between. The CDR3 loop reads CASSLSGVEAFF. CDR3 DNA sequence: TGTGCCAGCAGCTTGTCAGGGGTTGAAGCTTTCTTT.

This sequence joins TRBV19 and TRBJ2-1; D unresolved. The CDR3 length is 12 residues. Germline V gene data show CDR1 as LNHDA and CDR2 as SQIVND (reference sequence). V lost 3 bases, J lost 7 bases, and 7 bases lay in between. The DNA of the CDR3 is TGTGCCAGTAGTATGGGCTGGAATGAGCAGTTCTTC. It specifies CASSMGWNEQFF.

This chain connects TRBV23-1 to TRBJ2-3; 8 positions match TRBD1. TRBV23-1 is identified as an open reading frame with a role that is uncertain. Trimming took 4 bases from V and 11 from J; bases not matched to a gene: 26. The CDR3 totals 19 residues. The CDR3 nucleotides are TGCGCCAGCAGTCGTATTCCCGGACAGGGCATAGAGAATAGCGAGGGGCAGTATTTT. Its protein product is CASSRIPGQGIENSEGQYF.

The J gene is TRBJ2-7, the V gene TRBV28; 10 bases fit TRBD1. V lost 4 bases, J lost 3 bases, and 3 bases stayed unmatched. CDR1 and CDR2 from the germline V gene are MDHEN and SYDVKM. The CDR3 spans 14 residues. DNA for the CDR3: TGTGCCAGCAGTTCGACAGGGGGCGTCTACGAGCAGTACTTC. Translating gives CASSSTGGVYEQYF.

The rearrangement joins TRBV9 to TRBJ2-5, with D hard to call. The DNA matches TRBJ2-7 better at its end, which makes the J call doubtful. This CDR3 comprises 16 residues. Germline CDR1 SGDLS, CDR2 YYNGEE. The CDR3 spells CASSEREDLRWGEQYF. The CDR3, as DNA: TGTGCCAGCAGCGAACGAGAAGACCTTAGGTGGGGCGAGCAGTACTTC.

The chain recombines TRBV19 with TRBJ2-1; 7 positions agree with TRBD2. The CDR3 runs to 14 residues. Germline assignment: CDR1 LNHDA and CDR2 SQIVND (reference sequence). Trimming took 4 bases from V and 9 from J; bases not matched to a gene: 9. The CDR3 DNA reads as TGTGCCAGTAGTACCTGGGACTATAATAGTGAGCAGTTCTTC. This sequence encodes CASSTWDYNSEQFF.

This chain uses TRBV5-4 with TRBJ1-2; no firm D call. This CDR3 comprises 15 residues. The V and J ends lost 2 bases and 8 bases respectively, with 19 bases between them. Looked up from germline, CDR1 is SGHNT and CDR2 is YYREEE (reference sequence). The CDR3 DNA follows: TGTGCCAGCAGCTTAGGATTCGACGGATCTTTGGGCTACACCTTC. It codes for CASSLGFDGSLGYTF.

The chain employs TRBV5-4 and TRBJ2-1, with 13 bases lining up with TRBD2. The CDR3 contains 17 residues. Germline V gene data show CDR1 as SGHNT and CDR2 as YYREEE (reference sequence). V was clipped by 4 bases and J by 1 base; unmatched bases: 5. Written as DNA, the CDR3 is TGTGCCAGCAGCCTCACTAGCGGGAGGGGGTCCTACAATGAGCAGTTCTTC. The encoded protein is CASSLTSGRGSYNEQFF.